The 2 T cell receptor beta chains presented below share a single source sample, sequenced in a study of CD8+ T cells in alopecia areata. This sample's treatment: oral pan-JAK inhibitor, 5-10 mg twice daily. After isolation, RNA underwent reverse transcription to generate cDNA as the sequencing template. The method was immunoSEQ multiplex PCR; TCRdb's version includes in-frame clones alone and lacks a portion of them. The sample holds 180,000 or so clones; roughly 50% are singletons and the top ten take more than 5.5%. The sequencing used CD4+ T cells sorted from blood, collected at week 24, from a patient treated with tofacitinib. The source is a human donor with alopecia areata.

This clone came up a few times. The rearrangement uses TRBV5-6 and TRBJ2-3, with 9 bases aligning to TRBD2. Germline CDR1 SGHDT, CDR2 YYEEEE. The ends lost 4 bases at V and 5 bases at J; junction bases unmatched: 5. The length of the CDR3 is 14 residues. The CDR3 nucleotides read TGTGCCAGCAGCCTAGCGGGATTTGTAGATACGCAGTATTTT. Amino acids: CASSLAGFVDTQYF.

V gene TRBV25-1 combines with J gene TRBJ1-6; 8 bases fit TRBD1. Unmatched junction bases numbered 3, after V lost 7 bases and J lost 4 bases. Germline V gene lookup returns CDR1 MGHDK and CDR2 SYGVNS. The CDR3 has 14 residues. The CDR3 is CASKGQAYNSPLHF. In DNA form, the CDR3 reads TGTGCCAGCAAGGGACAGGCGTATAATTCACCCCTCCACTTT.